Listed below are T cell receptor beta chains from one sample, sequenced in a study of monozygotic twins with cystic fibrosis. Measured with immunoSEQ multiplex PCR; TCRdb has only the in-frame clones, and not every one. The sample has tens of thousands of clones, 84% seen once. Sequenced input: blood. The receptor set was obtained from a girl aged 2 to 9 with cystic fibrosis. Each CDR3 is given with its conserved first and last residue. D genes are given only for firm matches. Some rows have no size entry. The others give once, few or many, or a class for an expanded clone.

>.|TRBJ2-3|TRBV5-1|TRBD2
TGCGCCAGCAGCGGAGCGGGGGGGCCTGGAGATACGCAGTATTTT
CASSGAGGPGDTQYF
>.|TRBJ2-7|TRBV7-9|.
TGTGCCAGCAGCTCTCAATTTGGTAGCTACGAGCAGTACTTC
CASSSQFGSYEQYF
>once|TRBJ2-7|TRBV5-6|.
TGTGCCAGCAGTAAGGCAGGGGTCTACGAGCAGTACTTC
CASSKAGVYEQYF
>.|TRBJ2-3|TRBV19|.
TGTGCCAGTAGTACCTGGACAGACTTCAGCACAGATACGCAGTATTTT
CASSTWTDFSTDTQYF
>few|TRBJ1-2|TRBV5-6|.
TGTGCCAGCAGCTTGGATCCCGGGAAAGGCTACACCTTC
CASSLDPGKGYTF
>.|TRBJ2-1|TRBV30|.
TGTGCCTGGAGTGCCTTTGGGGCGGGGTTCTCCTACAATGAGCAGTTCTTC
CAWSAFGAGFSYNEQFF
>.|TRBJ2-3|TRBV9|.
TGTGCCAGCAGCGCCCTCTTATATGCAGATACGCAGTATTTT
CASSALLYADTQYF
>few|TRBJ1-6|TRBV4-3|.
TGCGCCAGCAGCCCCTACGGCCTAGGGCGATCGGATTCACCCCTCCACTTT
CASSPYGLGRSDSPLHF
>.|TRBJ1-2|TRBV2|TRBD1
TGTGCCAGCAGTGAAAGGTCCGGGACAGGGGGCACCATCTTCAACTATGGCTACACCTTC
CASSERSGTGGTIFNYGYTF
>.|TRBJ1-1|TRBV5-1|.
TGCGCCAGCAGCTTGGGTCGGGGGGCACCCATGAACACTGAAGCTTTCTTT
CASSLGRGAPMNTEAFF
>.|TRBJ2-7|TRBV30|.
TGTGCCTGGGGGCGGGACAACTACGAGCAGTACTTC
CAWGRDNYEQYF
>.|TRBJ2-6|TRBV2|.
TGTGCCAGCAGTGAAAATCATGGCTTCTCTGGGGCCAACGTCCTGACTTTC
CASSENHGFSGANVLTF
>.|TRBJ1-1|TRBV2|.
TGTGCCAGCAGTGAACAACAGGTCTTGAACACTGAAGCTTTCTTT
CASSEQQVLNTEAFF
>few|TRBJ1-3|TRBV5-4|.
TGTGCCAGCAGCTTGTTAACAGACAACACCATATATTTT
CASSLLTDNTIYF
>.|TRBJ1-5|TRBV5-4|.
TGTGCCAGCAGCGATTTCGGGCAGCAGCCCCAGCATTTT
CASSDFGQQPQHF
>few|TRBJ1-1|TRBV6-5|.
TGTGCCAGCACCAGACAGCCTTTCTTGAACACTGAAGCTTTCTTT
CASTRQPFLNTEAFF
>once|TRBJ1-6|TRBV5-6|.
TGTGCCAGCAGCTTGGGCGGGGTCAACTTTAATTCACCCCTCCACTTT
CASSLGGVNFNSPLHF
>.|TRBJ2-3|TRBV2|TRBD2
TGTGCCAGCAGTGTCAGGCTAGCGGGGACATACACAGATACGCAGTATTTT
CASSVRLAGTYTDTQYF
>once|TRBJ2-1|TRBV4-2|TRBD1
TGTGCCAGCAGCCAAGCCTCGGAGACAGGGGCCATCAATGAGCAGTTCTTC
CASSQASETGAINEQFF
>few|TRBJ1-2|TRBV27|TRBD1
TGTGCCAGCGGACAGGGTGATTTGGGCTACACCTTC
CASGQGDLGYTF
>once|TRBJ2-6|TRBV7-3|TRBD1
TGTGCCAGCAGCTTATACGCCCCGGGACAGGGAGACTCTGGGGCCAACGTCCTGACTTTC
CASSLYAPGQGDSGANVLTF
>medium-sized|TRBJ1-1|TRBV4-2|.
TGTGCCAGCAGCCAAGATTCGGCTTTCTTT
CASSQDSAFF
>.|TRBJ2-5|TRBV11-2|.
TGTGCCAGCAGCTTATACGGGAATCAAGAGACCCAGTACTTC
CASSLYGNQETQYF
>.|TRBJ2-5|TRBV27|.
TGTGCCAGCAGTTTACTGGGACATTTTGTGGAGACCCAGTACTTC
CASSLLGHFVETQYF
>.|TRBJ2-3|TRBV7-2|.
TGTGCCAGCAGCGCTCAGGGGGGGGGCCCAGATACGCAGTATTTT
CASSAQGGGPDTQYF
>.|TRBJ2-7|TRBV5-4|TRBD2
TGTGCCAGCAGCTTGGGACTAGCGGGGGGCAGGTACGAGCAGTACTTC
CASSLGLAGGRYEQYF
>.|TRBJ1-1|TRBV9|.
TGTGCCAGCAGCGTAGCCCACACCATGGCGAACACTGAAGCTTTCTTT
CASSVAHTMANTEAFF
>.|TRBJ2-5|TRBV6-6|.
TGTGCCAGCACTCCCACTCCCGGGGGGACCCAGTACTTC
CASTPTPGGTQYF
>.|TRBJ1-6|TRBV30|.
TGTGCCTGGAGTGTGACCAGGGGCGTAGTCGCCCTCCACTTT
CAWSVTRGVVALHF
>once|TRBJ2-1|TRBV15|TRBD1
TGTGCCACCAGCAGAGAGGGACAGGGGGATGAGCAGTTCTTC
CATSREGQGDEQFF
>.|TRBJ1-5|TRBV2|TRBD1
TGTGCCAGCAGTGTTACTGGACAGGGCCATCAGCCCCAGCATTTT
CASSVTGQGHQPQHF
>.|TRBJ1-5|TRBV6-6|.
TGTGCCAGCATGGGTGGGGGATTATATCAGCCCCAGCATTTT
CASMGGGLYQPQHF
>.|TRBJ2-7|TRBV7-9|.
TGTGCCAGCAGCTTACTAGCGACAAGCTACGAGCAGTACTTC
CASSLLATSYEQYF
>.|TRBJ1-1|TRBV6-6|.
TGTGCCAGCAGTTTACAGGGCACTGAAGCTTTCTTT
CASSLQGTEAFF
>.|TRBJ1-2|TRBV6-5|TRBD1
TGTGCCAGCACCAAAGGGACAGGGCCGAACTATGGCTACACCTTC
CASTKGTGPNYGYTF
>.|TRBJ2-1|TRBV25-1|.
TGTGCCAGCAGTGATCTGGGGTGGGGTGAGCAGTTCTTC
CASSDLGWGEQFF
>.|TRBJ1-1|TRBV20-1|.
TGCAGTGCACGGGGAAACACTGAAGCTTTCTTT
CSARGNTEAFF
>.|TRBJ2-7|TRBV5-1|TRBD2
TGCGCCAGCAGCTTGCTCAGCGGGGGCGCCCAGTACTTC
CASSLLSGGAQYF
>.|TRBJ1-2|TRBV5-4|TRBD1
TGTGCCAGCAGAGGTGGACAGGGGGTAGGCTACACCTTC
CASRGGQGVGYTF
>.|TRBJ2-7|TRBV2|.
TGTGCCAGCAGTGAAGCCCTTCAGGGGTACGAGCAGTACTTC
CASSEALQGYEQYF
>.|TRBJ2-1|TRBV6-5|TRBD2
TGTGCCAGCAGCATAGCGGGGGGCCCATACAATGAGCAGTTCTTC
CASSIAGGPYNEQFF
>.|TRBJ2-2|TRBV9|.
TGTGCCAGCAGCGTAACCGGAGGCACCGGGGAGCTGTTTTTT
CASSVTGGTGELFF
>.|TRBJ2-2|TRBV11-1|.
TGTGCCAGCAGCCCCCTTCCTCGATCGGGTATGGACACCGGGGAGTTGTTTTTT
CASSPLPRSGMDTGELFF
>.|TRBJ2-7|TRBV4-3|.
TGCGCCAGCAGCCAATTTTCGACTAACTCCTACGAGCAGTACTTC
CASSQFSTNSYEQYF
>once|TRBJ1-2|TRBV9|TRBD1
TGTGCCAGCAGCCGGCTCGACAGGGCATTGGATGGCTACACCTTC
CASSRLDRALDGYTF
>.|TRBJ2-2|TRBV7-2|.
TGTGCCAGCAGCTTCCCCCCCGTCCAGACACGCGCTCCCGGGGAGCTGTTTTTT
CASSFPPVQTRAPGELFF